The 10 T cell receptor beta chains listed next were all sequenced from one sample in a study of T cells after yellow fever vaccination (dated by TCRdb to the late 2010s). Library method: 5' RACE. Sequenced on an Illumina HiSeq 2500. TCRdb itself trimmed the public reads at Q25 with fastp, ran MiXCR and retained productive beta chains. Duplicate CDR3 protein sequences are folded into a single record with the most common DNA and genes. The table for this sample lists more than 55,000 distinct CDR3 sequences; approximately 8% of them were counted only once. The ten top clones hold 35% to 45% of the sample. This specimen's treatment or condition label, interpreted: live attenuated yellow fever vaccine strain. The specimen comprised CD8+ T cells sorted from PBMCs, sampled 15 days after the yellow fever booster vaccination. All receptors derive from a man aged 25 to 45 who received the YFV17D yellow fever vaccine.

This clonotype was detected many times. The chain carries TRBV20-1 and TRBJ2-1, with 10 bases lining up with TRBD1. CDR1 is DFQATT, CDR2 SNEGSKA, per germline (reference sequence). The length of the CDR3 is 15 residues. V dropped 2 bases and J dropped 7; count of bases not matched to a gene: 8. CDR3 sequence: CSARRQGAISNEQFF. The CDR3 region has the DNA TGCAGTGCTAGAAGACAGGGGGCGATATCGAATGAGCAGTTCTTC.

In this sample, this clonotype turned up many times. In DNA, the CDR3 is TGCAGTGCCCGAGACAGGGAAGGCGCGCCCCAGCATTTT. This gives the protein CSARDREGAPQHF. The chain joins TRBV20-1 to TRBJ1-5; TRBD1 matches at 7 bases. V lost 6 bases to trimming and J lost 9 bases; unmatched junction nucleotides: 11. Germline V gene lookup returns CDR1 DFQATT and CDR2 SNEGSKA (reference sequence). The CDR3 runs to 13 residues.

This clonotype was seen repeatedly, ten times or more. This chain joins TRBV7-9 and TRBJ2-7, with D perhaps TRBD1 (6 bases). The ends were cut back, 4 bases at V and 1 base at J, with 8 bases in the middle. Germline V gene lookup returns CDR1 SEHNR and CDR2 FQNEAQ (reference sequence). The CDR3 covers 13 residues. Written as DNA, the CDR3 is TGTGCCAGCAGCTCCAGGGGATCCTACGAGCAGTACTTC. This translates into CASSSRGSYEQYF.

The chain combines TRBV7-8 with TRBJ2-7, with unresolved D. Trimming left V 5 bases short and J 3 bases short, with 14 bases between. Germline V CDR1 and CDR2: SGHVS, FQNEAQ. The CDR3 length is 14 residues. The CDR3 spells CASSPSMRYYEQYF. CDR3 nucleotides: TGTGCCAGCAGCCCAAGTATGCGGTACTACGAGCAGTACTTC.

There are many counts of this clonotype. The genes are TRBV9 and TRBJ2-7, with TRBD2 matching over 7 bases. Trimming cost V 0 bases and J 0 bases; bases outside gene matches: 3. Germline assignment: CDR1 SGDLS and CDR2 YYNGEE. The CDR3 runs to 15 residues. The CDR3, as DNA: TGTGCCAGCAGCGTAGCAGCGGGACCCTCCTACGAGCAGTACTTC. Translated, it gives CASSVAAGPSYEQYF.

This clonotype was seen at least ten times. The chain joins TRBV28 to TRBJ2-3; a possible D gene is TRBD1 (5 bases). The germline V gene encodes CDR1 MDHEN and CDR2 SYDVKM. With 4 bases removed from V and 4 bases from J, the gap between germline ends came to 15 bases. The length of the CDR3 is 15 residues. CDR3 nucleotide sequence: TGTGCCAGCAGTTACGTGGAAGGGGCCGCAGATACGCAGTATTTT. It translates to CASSYVEGAADTQYF.

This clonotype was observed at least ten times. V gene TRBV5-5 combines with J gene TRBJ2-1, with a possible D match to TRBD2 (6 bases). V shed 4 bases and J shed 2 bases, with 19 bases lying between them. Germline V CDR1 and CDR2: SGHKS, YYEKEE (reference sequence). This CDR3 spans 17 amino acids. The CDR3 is CASSTPRDSGPYNEQFF. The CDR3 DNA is TGTGCCAGCAGCACCCCCCGGGACTCAGGGCCCTACAATGAGCAGTTCTTC.

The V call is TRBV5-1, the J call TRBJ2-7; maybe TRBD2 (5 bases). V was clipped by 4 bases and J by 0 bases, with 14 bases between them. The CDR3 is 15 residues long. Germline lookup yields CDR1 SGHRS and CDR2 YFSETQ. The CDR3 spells CASSPLTGNSYEQYF. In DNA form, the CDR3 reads TGCGCCAGCAGCCCTCTCACCGGGAACTCCTACGAGCAGTACTTC. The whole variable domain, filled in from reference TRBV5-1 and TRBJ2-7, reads KAGVTQTPRYLIKTRGQQVTLSCSPISGHRSVSWYQQTPGQGLQFLFEYFSETQRNKGNFPGRFSGRQFSNSRSEMNVSTLELGDSALYLCASSPLTGNSYEQYFGPGTRLTVT.

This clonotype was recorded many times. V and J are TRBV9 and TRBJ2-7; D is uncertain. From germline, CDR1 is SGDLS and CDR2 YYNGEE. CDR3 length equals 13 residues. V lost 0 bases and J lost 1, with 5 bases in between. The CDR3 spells CASSVEASYEQYF. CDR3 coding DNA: TGTGCCAGCAGCGTAGAGGCTTCCTACGAGCAGTACTTC.

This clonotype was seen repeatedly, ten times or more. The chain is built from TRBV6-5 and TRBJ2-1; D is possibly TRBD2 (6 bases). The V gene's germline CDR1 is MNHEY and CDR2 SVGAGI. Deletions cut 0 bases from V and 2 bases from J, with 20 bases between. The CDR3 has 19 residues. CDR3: CASSYSATRAEEPYNEQFF. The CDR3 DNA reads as TGTGCCAGCAGTTACTCCGCGACTAGGGCCGAGGAGCCCTACAATGAGCAGTTCTTC.